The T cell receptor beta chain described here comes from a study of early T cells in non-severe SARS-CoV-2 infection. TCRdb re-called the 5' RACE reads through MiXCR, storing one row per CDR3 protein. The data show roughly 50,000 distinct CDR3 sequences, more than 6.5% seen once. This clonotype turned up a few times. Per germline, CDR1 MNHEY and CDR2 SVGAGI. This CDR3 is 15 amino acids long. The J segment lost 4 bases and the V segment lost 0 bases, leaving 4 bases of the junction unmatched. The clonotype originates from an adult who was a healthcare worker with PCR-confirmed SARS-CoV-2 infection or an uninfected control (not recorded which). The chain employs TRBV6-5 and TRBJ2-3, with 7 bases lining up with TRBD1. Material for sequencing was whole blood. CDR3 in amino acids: CASSYSQGVSDTQYF. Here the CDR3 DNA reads TGTGCCAGCAGTTACTCGCAGGGGGTATCAGATACGCAGTATTTT.